These T cell receptor beta chains were read from a single sample in a study of cytomegalovirus exposure and HLA in healthy donors. Measured with immunoSEQ multiplex PCR; TCRdb has only the in-frame clones, and not every one. The sample shows over 90,000 clones, 60% to 85% of them seen only once. The sample taken for sequencing was PBMCs. These receptors originate from a man over 45 in good health and CMV-seropositive. CDR3s include the opening cysteine and the closing phenylalanine or tryptophan. The order of the fields is D gene, clone size, V gene, J gene, CDR3 DNA, CDR3 protein. The D gene is left open where the match is weak. Clone size is given for some rows only: seen once, a few or many times, or a class if the clone is expanded.

NA	NA	TRBV27	TRBJ1-5	TGTGCCAGCAGTTTATATAGTACGAATCAGCCCCAGCATTTT	CASSLYSTNQPQHF
TRBD1	NA	TRBV6-1	TRBJ1-5	TGTGCCAGCAGTATGGGGACAGGGGGCTTTAAGCCCCAGCATTTT	CASSMGTGGFKPQHF
TRBD1	NA	TRBV5-1	TRBJ2-3	TGCGCCAGCAGCTTCTCGACAGGGGTCACAGATACGCAGTATTTT	CASSFSTGVTDTQYF
NA	NA	TRBV7-2	TRBJ2-7	TGTGCCAGCAGCCCTAGCCTGGTTTACGAGCAGTACTTC	CASSPSLVYEQYF
NA	NA	TRBV5-8	TRBJ2-4	TGTGCCAGCAGCTTGAGCCCGGGGTTTAGCCGAACCTTAGCCAAAAACATTCAGTACTTC	CASSLSPGFSRTLAKNIQYF
NA	NA	TRBV27	TRBJ2-7	TGTGCCAGCAGTTTGGAGGGCGACGGGAGCTCCTACGAGCAGTACTTC	CASSLEGDGSSYEQYF
NA	few	TRBV15	TRBJ2-2	TGTGCCACCAGCGGGTTAGCGGAGCTGAACACCGGGGAGCTGTTTTTT	CATSGLAELNTGELFF
NA	NA	TRBV28	TRBJ1-5	TGTGCCAGCAGTCTGGGAGGGGGAAATCAGCCCCAGCATTTT	CASSLGGGNQPQHF
NA	NA	TRBV6-5	TRBJ2-1	TGTGCCAGCAGTTACTCGGGGGCACCCACCTACAATGAGCAGTTCTTC	CASSYSGAPTYNEQFF
NA	NA	TRBV4-2	TRBJ1-5	TGTGCCAGCAGCCAAGATCGCGGAGGTCAGCCCCAGCATTTT	CASSQDRGGQPQHF
NA	NA	TRBV11-2	TRBJ1-2	TGTGCCAGCAGCTTAAACAGGAACATGTATGGCTACACCTTC	CASSLNRNMYGYTF
NA	NA	TRBV5-5	TRBJ1-5	TGTGCCAGCAGCTCCCTCCCGCCGGGTAAGAGAGATCAGCCCCAGCATTTT	CASSSLPPGKRDQPQHF
TRBD1	NA	TRBV6-5	TRBJ2-3	TGTGCCAGCAGTTACGATGGGACAGCGAAAGATACGCAGTATTTT	CASSYDGTAKDTQYF
NA	NA	TRBV4-1	TRBJ2-3	TGCGCCAGCAGCCAAGGAGACTACCCCACAGATACGCAGTATTTT	CASSQGDYPTDTQYF
NA	NA	TRBV29-1	TRBJ2-7	TGCAGCGCCCGGGACACCTACGAGCAGTACTTC	CSARDTYEQYF
NA	NA	TRBV6-5	TRBJ2-2	TGTGCCAGCAGTTACGGGAAGGGGACCGGGGAGCTGTTTTTT	CASSYGKGTGELFF
TRBD2	NA	TRBV4-3	TRBJ2-7	TGCGCCAGCAGCCAAGAAGCGGGGCCCGCCTACGAGCAGTACTTC	CASSQEAGPAYEQYF
TRBD1	few	TRBV6-1	TRBJ2-7	TGTGCCAGCAGTGAGCCGGGACAGGGTCACTTC	CASSEPGQGHF
TRBD1	NA	TRBV7-2	TRBJ1-2	TGTGCCAGCAGGATGGCGGGACAGGGCTATGGCTACACCTTC	CASRMAGQGYGYTF